This T cell receptor beta chain was captured in a study of blood T cell repertoires in COVID-19. Study-wide context: Collection of acute and convalescent COVID-19 samples took place in the United States, Italy and Spain. PBMCs, B-cell-depleted T cells, or T cells provided the cDNA or gDNA that made up the material.

Germline CDR1 is SNHLY and CDR2 is FYNNEI. CDR3 size: 12 residues. V dropped 4 bases and J dropped 7 bases, with 8 bases sitting between them. As processed by the authors: Amplifying reference gene primers gave estimates of nucleated cell counts. Repertoires were generated with immunoSEQ multiplex PCR, while TCRdb's copy carries only in-frame clones and drops some. That table furnishes V, J and clone size, whereas the DNA furnished D and trimming. The table includes fewer than 250,000 clones, about 80% detected once. The specimen was peripheral blood. This receptor was taken from a woman older than 75 with acute or convalescent COVID-19. The chain uses TRBV2 and TRBJ1-5; D is undetermined. The CDR3 nucleotides are TGTGCCAGCAGTGTTAGTTGGCAGCCCCAGCATTTT. Translated, it gives CASSVSWQPQHF.